This T cell receptor (beta chain) was observed in a study of T cells in Graves' hyperthyroidism and ophthalmopathy. Germline V gives CDR1 MNHEY, CDR2 SVGAGI. The ends were cut back, 0 bases at V and 4 bases at J, with 20 bases in the middle. The CDR3 consists of 18 residues. Study conclusions and caveats: Most expanded thyroid clonotypes above 0.001 recurred in blood.

RNA transcripts provided the source from which TCR beta CDR3 regions were amplified. Primed by the HTBI set, a first-round RT-PCR was run on the TCR CDR3. MiXCR was run by TCRdb on the multiplex PCR reads, yielding one entry per CDR3 protein. The sample has about 420,000 distinct CDR3 sequences; 15% to 18% are singletons. This clonotype was seen many times. Its antigen is still unknown. The sample consisted of blood. The sequence was obtained from a woman aged 18-30 years with Graves' hyperthyroidism. This rearrangement joins TRBV6-5 to TRBJ2-3; D is perhaps TRBD1 or TRBD2 (5 bases each). CDR3 sequence: CASSYSGTGHYKADTQYF. CDR3 in DNA: TGTGCCAGCAGTTACTCGGGGACGGGGCACTACAAGGCAGATACGCAGTATTTT.